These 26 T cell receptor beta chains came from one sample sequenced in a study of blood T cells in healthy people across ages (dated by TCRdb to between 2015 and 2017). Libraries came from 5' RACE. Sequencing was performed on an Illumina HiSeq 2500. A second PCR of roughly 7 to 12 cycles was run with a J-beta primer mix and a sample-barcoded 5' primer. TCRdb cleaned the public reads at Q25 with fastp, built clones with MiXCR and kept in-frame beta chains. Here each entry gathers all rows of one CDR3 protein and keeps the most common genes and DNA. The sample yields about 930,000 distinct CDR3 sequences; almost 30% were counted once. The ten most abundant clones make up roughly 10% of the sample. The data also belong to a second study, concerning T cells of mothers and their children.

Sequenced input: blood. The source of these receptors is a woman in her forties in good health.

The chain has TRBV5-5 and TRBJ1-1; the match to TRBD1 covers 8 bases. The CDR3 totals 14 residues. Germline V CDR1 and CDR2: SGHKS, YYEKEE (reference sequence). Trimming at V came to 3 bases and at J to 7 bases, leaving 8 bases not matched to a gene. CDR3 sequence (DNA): TGTGCCAGCAGCTCCCCAGGGGGCAGTGATGAAGCTTTCTTT. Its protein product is CASSSPGGSDEAFF.

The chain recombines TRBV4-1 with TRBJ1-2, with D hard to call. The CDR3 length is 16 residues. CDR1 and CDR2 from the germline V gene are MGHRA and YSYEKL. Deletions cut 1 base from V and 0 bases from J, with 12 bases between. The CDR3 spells CASSQVNPGPNYGYTF. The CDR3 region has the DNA TGCGCCAGCAGCCAAGTTAACCCCGGACCTAACTATGGCTACACCTTC.

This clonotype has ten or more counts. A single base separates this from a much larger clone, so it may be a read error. CDR3 DNA sequence: TGCAGCGTTGGGGGCCGAGGGACAGGAGCCTACGAGCAGTACTTC. Encoded protein: CSVGGRGTGAYEQYF. The chain links TRBV29-1 to TRBJ2-7, with TRBD1 identical over 8 bases. From germline, CDR1 is SQVTM and CDR2 ANQGSEA. The CDR3 spans 15 residues. V lost 4 bases and J lost 2; bases outside the gene matches: 10.

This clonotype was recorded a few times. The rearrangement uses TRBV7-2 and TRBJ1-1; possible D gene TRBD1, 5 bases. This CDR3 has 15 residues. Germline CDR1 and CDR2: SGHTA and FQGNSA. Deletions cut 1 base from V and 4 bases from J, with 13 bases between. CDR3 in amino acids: CASSLGGKWGTEAFF. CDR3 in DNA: TGTGCCAGCAGCTTAGGGGGGAAATGGGGCACTGAAGCTTTCTTT.

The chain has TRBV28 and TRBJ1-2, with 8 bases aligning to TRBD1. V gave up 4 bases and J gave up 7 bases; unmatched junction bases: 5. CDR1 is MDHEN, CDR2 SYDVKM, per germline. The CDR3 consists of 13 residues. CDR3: CASSSRGRAGYTF. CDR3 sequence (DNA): TGTGCCAGCAGTTCCAGGGGGCGCGCTGGCTACACCTTC.

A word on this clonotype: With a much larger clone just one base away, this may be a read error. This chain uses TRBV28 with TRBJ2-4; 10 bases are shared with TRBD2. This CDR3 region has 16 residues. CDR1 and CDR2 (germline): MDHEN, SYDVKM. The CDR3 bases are TGTGCCAGCAGTTCACTAGCGGGGAGTAACAAAAACACTCAGTACTTC. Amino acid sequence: CASSSLAGSNKNTQYF. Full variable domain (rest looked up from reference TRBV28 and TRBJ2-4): DVKVTQSSRYLVKRTGEKVFLECVQDMDHENMFWYRQDPGLGLRLIYFSYDVKMKEKGDIPEGYSVSREKKERFSLILESASTNQTSMYLCASSSLAGSNKNTQYFGAGTRLSVL.

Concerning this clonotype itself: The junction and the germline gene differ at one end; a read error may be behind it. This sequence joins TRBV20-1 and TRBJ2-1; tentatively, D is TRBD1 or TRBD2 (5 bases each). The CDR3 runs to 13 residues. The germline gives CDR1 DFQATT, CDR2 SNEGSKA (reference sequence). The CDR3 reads CSWGREGTNERFF. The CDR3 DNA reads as TGCAGTTGGGGACGCGAGGGGACCAATGAGCGGTTCTTC.

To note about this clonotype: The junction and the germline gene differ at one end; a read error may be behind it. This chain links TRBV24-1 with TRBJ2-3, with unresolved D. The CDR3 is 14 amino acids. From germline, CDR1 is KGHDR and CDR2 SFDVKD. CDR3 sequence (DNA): TGTACCACCAGTGATTTAGGATTTTCAGATACGCAGTATTTT. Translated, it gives CTTSDLGFSDTQYF.

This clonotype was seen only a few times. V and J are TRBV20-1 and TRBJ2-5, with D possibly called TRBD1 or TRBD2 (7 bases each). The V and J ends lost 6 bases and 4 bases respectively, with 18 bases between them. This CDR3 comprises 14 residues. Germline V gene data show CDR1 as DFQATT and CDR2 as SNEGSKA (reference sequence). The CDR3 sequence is CSAPGGGRGETQYF. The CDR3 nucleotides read TGCAGTGCCCCAGGGGGGGGCAGGGGAGAGACCCAGTACTTC.

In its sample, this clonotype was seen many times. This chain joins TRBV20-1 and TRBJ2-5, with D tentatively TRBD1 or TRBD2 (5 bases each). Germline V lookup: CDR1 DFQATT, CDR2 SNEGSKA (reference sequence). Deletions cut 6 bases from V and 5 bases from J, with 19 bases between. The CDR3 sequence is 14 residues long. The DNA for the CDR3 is TGCAGTGCCCAGGAGTGGGGCGGCGGGGAGACCCAGTACTTC. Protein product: CSAQEWGGGETQYF.

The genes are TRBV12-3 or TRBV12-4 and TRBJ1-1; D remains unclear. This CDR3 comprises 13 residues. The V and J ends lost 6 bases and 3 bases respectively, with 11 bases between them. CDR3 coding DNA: TGTGCCAGCAGAATTAGGGAAGACACTGAAGCTTTCTTT. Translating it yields CASRIREDTEAFF.

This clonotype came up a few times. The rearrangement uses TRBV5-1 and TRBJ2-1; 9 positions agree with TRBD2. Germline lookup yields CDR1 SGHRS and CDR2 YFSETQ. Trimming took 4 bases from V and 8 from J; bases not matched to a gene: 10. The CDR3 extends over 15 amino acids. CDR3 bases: TGCGCCAGCAGCCACGCTTGGCGGGGGGGCCATGAGCAGTTCTTC. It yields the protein CASSHAWRGGHEQFF.

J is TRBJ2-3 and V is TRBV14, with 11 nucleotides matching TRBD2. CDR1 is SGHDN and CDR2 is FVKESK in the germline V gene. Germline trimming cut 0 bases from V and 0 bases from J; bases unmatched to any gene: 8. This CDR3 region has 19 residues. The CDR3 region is CASSQDIGLAGGSTDTQYF. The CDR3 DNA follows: TGTGCCAGCAGCCAAGATATCGGGCTAGCGGGGGGAAGCACAGATACGCAGTATTTT.

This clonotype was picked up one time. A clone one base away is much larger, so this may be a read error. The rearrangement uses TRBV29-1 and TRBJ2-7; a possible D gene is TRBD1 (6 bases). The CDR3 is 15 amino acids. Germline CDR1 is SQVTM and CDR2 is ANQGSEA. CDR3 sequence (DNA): TGCAACACCCGCAATTCTGGACAGTTATCCTACGAGCAGTACTTC. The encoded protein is CNTRNSGQLSYEQYF.

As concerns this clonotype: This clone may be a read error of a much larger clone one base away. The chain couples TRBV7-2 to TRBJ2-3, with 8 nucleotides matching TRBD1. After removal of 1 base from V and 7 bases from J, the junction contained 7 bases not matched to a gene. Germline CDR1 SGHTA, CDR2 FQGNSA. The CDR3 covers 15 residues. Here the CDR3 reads CASSLGAGGENTQYF. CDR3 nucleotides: TGTGCCAGCAGCTTAGGGGCAGGGGGCGAGAATACGCAGTATTTT.

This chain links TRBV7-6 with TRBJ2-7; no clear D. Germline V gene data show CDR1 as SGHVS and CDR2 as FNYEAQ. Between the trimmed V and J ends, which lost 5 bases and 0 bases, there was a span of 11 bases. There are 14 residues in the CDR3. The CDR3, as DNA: TGTGCCAGCAGCAAGACGGCTAGCTCCTACGAGCAGTACTTC. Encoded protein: CASSKTASSYEQYF.

CDR3 sequence: CASSLTPIASGSSYNEQFF. The CDR3 nucleotides read TGCGCCAGCAGCTTGACGCCCATAGCTAGCGGGAGCTCCTACAATGAGCAGTTCTTC. V is TRBV5-1 and J is TRBJ2-1; 10 bases match TRBD2. CDR3 length: 19 residues. CDR1 and CDR2 (germline): SGHRS, YFSETQ. V shed 1 base, J shed 0 bases, and the junction held 10 bases outside the gene matches.

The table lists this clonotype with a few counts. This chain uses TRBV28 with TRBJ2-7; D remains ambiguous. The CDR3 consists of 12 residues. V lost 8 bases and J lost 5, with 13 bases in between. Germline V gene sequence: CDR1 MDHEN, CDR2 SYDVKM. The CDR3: CASGSHPHEQYF. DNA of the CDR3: TGTGCCAGCGGCTCCCACCCCCACGAGCAGTACTTC.

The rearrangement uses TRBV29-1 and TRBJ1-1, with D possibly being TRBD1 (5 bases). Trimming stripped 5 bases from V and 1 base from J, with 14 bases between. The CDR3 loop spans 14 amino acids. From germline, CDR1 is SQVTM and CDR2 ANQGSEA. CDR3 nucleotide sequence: TGCAGCGTTCGGTCCGGGACGGCGAACACTGAAGCTTTCTTT. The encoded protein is CSVRSGTANTEAFF.

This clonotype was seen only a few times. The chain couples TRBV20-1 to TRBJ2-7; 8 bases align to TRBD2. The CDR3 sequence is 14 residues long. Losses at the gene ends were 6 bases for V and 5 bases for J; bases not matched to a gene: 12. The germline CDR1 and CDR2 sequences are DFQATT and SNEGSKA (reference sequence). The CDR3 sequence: CSAPREGRWDEQYF. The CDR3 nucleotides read TGCAGTGCCCCACGGGAGGGTAGATGGGACGAGCAGTACTTC.

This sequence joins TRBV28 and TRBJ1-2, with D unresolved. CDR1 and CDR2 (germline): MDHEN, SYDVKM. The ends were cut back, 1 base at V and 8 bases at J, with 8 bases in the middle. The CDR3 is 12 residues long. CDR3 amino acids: CASSLSEQGYTF. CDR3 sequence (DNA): TGTGCCAGCAGTTTATCCGAGCAGGGCTACACCTTC.

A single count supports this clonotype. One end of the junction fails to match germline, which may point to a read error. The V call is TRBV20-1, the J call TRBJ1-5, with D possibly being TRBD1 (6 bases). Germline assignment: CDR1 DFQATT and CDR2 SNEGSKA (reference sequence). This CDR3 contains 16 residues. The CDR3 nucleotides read TGCAGTGTCCCAACCGGAGAACAGGGTGGGACTCAGTCCCAGCATTTT. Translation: CSVPTGEQGGTQSQHF.

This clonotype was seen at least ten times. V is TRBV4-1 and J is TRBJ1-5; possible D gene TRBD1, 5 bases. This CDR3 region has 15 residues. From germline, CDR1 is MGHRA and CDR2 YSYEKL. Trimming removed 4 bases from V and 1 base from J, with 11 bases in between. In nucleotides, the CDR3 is TGCGCCAGCAGCCTTTCTGGGGGGAGCAATCAGCCCCAGCATTTT. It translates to CASSLSGGSNQPQHF.

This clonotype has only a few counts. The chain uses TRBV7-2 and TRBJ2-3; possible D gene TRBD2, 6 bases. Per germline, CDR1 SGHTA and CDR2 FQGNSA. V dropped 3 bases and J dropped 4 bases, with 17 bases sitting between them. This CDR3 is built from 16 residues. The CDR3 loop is CASSFRRDGGADTQYF. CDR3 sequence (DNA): TGTGCCAGCAGCTTTCGCCGGGACGGGGGAGCAGATACGCAGTATTTT.

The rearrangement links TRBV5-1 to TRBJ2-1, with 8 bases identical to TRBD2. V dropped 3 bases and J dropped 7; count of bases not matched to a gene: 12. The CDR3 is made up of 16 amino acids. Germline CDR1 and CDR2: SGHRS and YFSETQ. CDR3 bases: TGCGCCAGCAGCTCGGCAACCGGGACTAGGAAAAATGAGCAGTTCTTC. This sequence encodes CASSSATGTRKNEQFF.

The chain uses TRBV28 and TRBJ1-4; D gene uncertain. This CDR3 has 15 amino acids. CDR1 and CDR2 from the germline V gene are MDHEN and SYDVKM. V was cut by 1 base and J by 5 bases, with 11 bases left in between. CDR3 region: CASSLSGSKNEKLFF. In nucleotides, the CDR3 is TGTGCCAGCAGTTTATCCGGGAGTAAGAATGAAAAACTGTTTTTT.